This T cell receptor beta chain was identified in a study of blood T cell repertoires in COVID-19. About the study: There were acute and convalescent COVID-19 samples, and they came from the United States, Italy and Spain.

Generated by immunoSEQ multiplex PCR, the TCRdb table keeps only in-frame clones and is missing some. The data contain roughly 300,000 clones, about 85% of them seen just once; the ten biggest clones take up approximately 5.2%. V lost 7 bases, J lost 3 bases, and 4 bases stayed unmatched. This CDR3 region has 15 residues. Germline assignment: CDR1 MNHEY and CDR2 SVGAGI. The rearrangement joins TRBV6-5 to TRBJ1-6; TRBD1 matches at 9 bases. Input material: PBMCs or T cells enriched from blood (not recorded which). The TCR comes from a young woman who had recovered from COVID-19. The DNA for the CDR3 is TGTGCCAGCAAAGACAGGGGGGGCTATAATTCACCCCTCCACTTT. This sequence encodes CASKDRGGYNSPLHF.